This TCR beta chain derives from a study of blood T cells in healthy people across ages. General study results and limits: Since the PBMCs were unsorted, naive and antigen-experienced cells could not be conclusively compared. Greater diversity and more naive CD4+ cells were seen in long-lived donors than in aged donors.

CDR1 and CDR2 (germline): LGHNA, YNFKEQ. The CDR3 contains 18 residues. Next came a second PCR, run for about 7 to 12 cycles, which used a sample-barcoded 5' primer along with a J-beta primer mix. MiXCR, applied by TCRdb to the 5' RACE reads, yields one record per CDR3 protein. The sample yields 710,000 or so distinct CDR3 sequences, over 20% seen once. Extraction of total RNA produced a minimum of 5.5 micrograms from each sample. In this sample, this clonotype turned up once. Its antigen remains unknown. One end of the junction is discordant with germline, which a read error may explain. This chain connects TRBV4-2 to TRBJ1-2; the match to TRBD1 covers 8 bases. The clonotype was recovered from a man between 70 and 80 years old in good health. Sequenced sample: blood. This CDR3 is CASSQVGRVQGAYYGYAF. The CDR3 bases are TGTGCCAGCAGCCAAGTGGGGCGAGTGCAGGGGGCCTACTATGGCTACGCCTTC.